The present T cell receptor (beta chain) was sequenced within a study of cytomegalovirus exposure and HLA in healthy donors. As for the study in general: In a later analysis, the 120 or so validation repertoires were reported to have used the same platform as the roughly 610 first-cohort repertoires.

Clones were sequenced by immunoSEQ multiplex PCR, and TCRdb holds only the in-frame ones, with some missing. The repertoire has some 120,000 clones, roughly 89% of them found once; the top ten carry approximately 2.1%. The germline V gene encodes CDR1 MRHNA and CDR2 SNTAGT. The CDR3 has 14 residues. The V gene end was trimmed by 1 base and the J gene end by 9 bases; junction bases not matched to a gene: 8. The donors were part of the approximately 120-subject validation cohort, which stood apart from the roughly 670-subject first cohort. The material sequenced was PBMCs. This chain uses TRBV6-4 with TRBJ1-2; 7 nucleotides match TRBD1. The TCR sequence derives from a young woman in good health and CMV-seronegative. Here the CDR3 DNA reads TGTGCCAGCAGTGACTTACGACTACAGGGGAGCTACACCTTC. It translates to CASSDLRLQGSYTF.